The present TCR beta chain was sequenced within a study of T cells in Graves' hyperthyroidism and ophthalmopathy. This clonotype was observed a few times. The CDR3 extends over 14 amino acids. CDR1 is LNHDA and CDR2 is SQIVND in the germline V gene (reference sequence). V dropped 7 bases and J dropped 2 bases, with 11 bases sitting between them. It was RNA transcripts that yielded the amplified TCR beta CDR3 regions. The study used the HTBI primer set for a first-round RT-PCR of the TCR CDR3. TCRdb re-analysed the multiplex PCR reads in MiXCR, keeping a single row per CDR3 protein. The sample lists about 560,000 distinct CDR3 sequences, over 15% seen once, with approximately 18% in the top ten.

The TCR was taken from a woman in her late teens or twenties with Graves' hyperthyroidism. Specimen: blood. The V call is TRBV19, the J call TRBJ2-2, with unresolved D. CDR3 protein: CASTQQRNTGELFF. The CDR3 nucleotides read TGTGCCAGTACCCAACAGCGAAACACCGGGGAGCTGTTTTTT.